The source of this T cell receptor beta chain is a study of beta chain features in type 1 diabetes (dated by TCRdb to the late 2010s). Regarding the complete study: Patients and healthy donors did not differ in mean age, gender distribution, total cell number or subset yield. In the study, recently diagnosed type 1 diabetes patients and matched healthy donors were compared on the TCRB repertoires of their sorted circulating CD4+ T cell subsets. Regulatory and stem cell-like memory subsets were isolated from only 8 patients and 8 healthy donors, whereas naive and central memory subsets came from all 30 or so donors. A total of some 100,000,000 sorted cells were examined across all samples, and the number of cells per subset was strongly correlated with RNA yield. The full study reports these points: Because cDNA was sequenced instead of genomic DNA, activated cells with high expression could be over-represented, although the groups did not differ in activation or CD3 levels. Patients with type 1 diabetes made fewer insertions and deleted more nucleotides at VDJ recombination sites, implying thymic rearrangement abnormalities. Type 1 diabetes patients showed a moderate but significant shortening of TCRB CDR3 length in all four CD4+ subsets. PCR might favor shorter templates, but patient and control samples were amplified and corrected together, so any skew would affect both groups equally. The naive, central memory and regulatory TCRB repertoires appeared to resemble one another more closely among patients than among healthy donors. Because small numbers of individuals were included in the HLA sub-analyses, any influence of HLA type on TCRB rearrangement was left unresolved.

From each donor, a single peripheral blood sample of 100 to 150 mL on average was drawn into heparinised tubes. A BD FACSAria II and a panel including CD45RO, CCR7, CD25, CD127, CD95 and CD27 were used to sort naive, central memory, regulatory and stem cell-like memory CD4+ T cells. All sorted populations exceeded 95% purity. PBMCs were isolated immediately by Lymphoprep density gradient centrifugation and stained directly without culture. So that batch effects would be minimized, each experiment stained and sorted samples in pairs, pairing one healthy donor with one patient. On this clone: Its specific antigen is unknown. No base qualities exist here, and no much larger clone lies one base off it.

The CDR3 runs 15 residues from the cysteine to the phenylalanine. Left in the record is the CDR3 DNA by itself, 45 bases read in frame from the first base. CDR1 and CDR2, per the germline V gene (reference sequence), are SEHNR and FQNEAQ. V sheds 2 bases and J sheds 4 bases, leaving 14 bases between their ends. All of the isolated RNA was reverse transcribed with the High Capacity cDNA Reverse Transcription Kit, so expressed TCRB transcripts were sequenced. Deep immunoSEQ sequencing was applied to naive, central memory and regulatory T cell samples, giving an average of roughly 3.6 million total reads per sample. Sorted cells were lysed in RLT buffer and RNA was extracted with DNase-treated RNeasy Micro or Mini kits, depending on cell number. To prevent cross-contamination, each cell subset was processed individually, whereas patient and healthy donor samples were processed jointly. TCRB sequences were amplified from cDNA with the immunoSEQ multiplex PCR, producing 87-bp fragments spanning the CDR3 region. The amplicons were sequenced using the Illumina HiSeq platform. Processing in the source paper ran as follows. Synthetic template baselines were used to correct PCR bias computationally, reads within Hamming distance 2 were collapsed together, and singletons that could not be merged were discarded. By aligning reads against IMGT, V, D and J genes, CDR3 length, and insertions or deletions at six rearrangement sites were assigned. Within each subset, clonotype counts were normalized to the number of sorted cells before true diversity and Gini coefficients were calculated with the tcR R package. The overlap coefficient, calculated on TCRB nucleotide sequences, was used to quantify repertoire sharing. As a proxy for the pre-selection repertoire, out-of-frame TCRB sequences from naive cells were analyzed. TCRdb's version of the immuneACCESS table is confined to in-frame rearrangements and falls short of the full clone set. An unresolved V gene accounts for under half of the shortfall where checked; the remainder is of unknown origin. V, J and clone size are taken as reported in that table, and D and trimming were inferred from the DNA itself. In all, the sample holds under 350,000 clones, and around 24% of those were seen once. Jointly, the top ten make up around 0.013% of the sample.

Source material: naive CD4+ T cells from blood. In the paper's terms, the cell subset or site label means: true naive CD4+ T cells. The sequence derives from a woman aged 25 to 39 with type 1 diabetes. This receptor chain uses TRBV7-9 and TRBJ2-5, and the D gene may be TRBD2, 6 bases matching. The bases read TGTGCCAGCAGCTTATTCGGAGGGAGTTTAGAGACCCAGTACTTC. Its translation reads: CASSLFGGSLETQYF.